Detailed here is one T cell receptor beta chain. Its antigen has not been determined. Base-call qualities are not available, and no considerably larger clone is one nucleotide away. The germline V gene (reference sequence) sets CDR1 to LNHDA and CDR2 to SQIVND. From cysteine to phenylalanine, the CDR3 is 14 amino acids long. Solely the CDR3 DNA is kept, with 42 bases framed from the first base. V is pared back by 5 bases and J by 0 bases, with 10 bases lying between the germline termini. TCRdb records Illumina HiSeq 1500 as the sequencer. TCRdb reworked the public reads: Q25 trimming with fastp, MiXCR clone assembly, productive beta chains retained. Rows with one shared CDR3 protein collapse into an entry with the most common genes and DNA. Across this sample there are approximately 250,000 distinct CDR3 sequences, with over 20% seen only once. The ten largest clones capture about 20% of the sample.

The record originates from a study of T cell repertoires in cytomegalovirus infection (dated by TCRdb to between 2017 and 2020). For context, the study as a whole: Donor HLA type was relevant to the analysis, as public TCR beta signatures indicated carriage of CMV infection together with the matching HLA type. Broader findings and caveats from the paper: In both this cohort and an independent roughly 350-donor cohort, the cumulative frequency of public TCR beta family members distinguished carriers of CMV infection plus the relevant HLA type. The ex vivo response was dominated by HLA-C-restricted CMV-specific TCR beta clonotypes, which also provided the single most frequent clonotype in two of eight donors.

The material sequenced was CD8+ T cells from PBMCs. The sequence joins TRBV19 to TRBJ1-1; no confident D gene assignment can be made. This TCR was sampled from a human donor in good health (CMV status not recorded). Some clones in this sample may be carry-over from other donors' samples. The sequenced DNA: TGTGCCAGTAGTCTCTCGCACATGAACACTGAAGCTTTCTTT. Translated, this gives CASSLSHMNTEAFF.